The 27 T cell receptor beta chains presented below share a single source sample, sequenced in a study of cytomegalovirus exposure and HLA in healthy donors. Sequenced by immunoSEQ multiplex PCR; TCRdb stores in-frame clones only, minus some. Among some 45,000 clones listed, roughly 90% were seen once. Material for sequencing was PBMCs. The receptors shown here come from a man aged 18-30 years in good health and CMV-seronegative.

The chain couples TRBV25-1 to TRBJ2-7, with unresolved D. V shed 4 bases and J shed 2 bases, with 6 bases lying between them. CDR3 length: 12 amino acids. Per germline, CDR1 MGHDK and CDR2 SYGVNS. This CDR3 is CASSVAAYEQYF. CDR3 in DNA: TGTGCCAGCAGTGTGGCGGCCTACGAGCAGTACTTC.

The gene calls are TRBV14 and TRBJ1-6; possibly TRBD1 for D (6 bases). Germline CDR1 SGHDN, CDR2 FVKESK. Between the trimmed V and J ends, which lost 4 bases and 2 bases, there was a span of 9 bases. The CDR3 is 15 amino acids. This chain's CDR3 is CASSRDNTYNSPLHF. In DNA form, the CDR3 reads TGTGCCAGCAGCCGGGACAACACCTATAATTCACCCCTCCACTTT.

V usage is TRBV5-4 and J usage is TRBJ2-2; D remains ambiguous. The germline CDR1 and CDR2 sequences are SGHNT and YYREEE (reference sequence). The CDR3 sequence is 12 residues long. Between the trimmed V and J ends, which lost 6 bases and 5 bases, there was a span of 8 bases. The CDR3 spells CASTLDTGELFF. The CDR3 nucleotides read TGTGCCAGCACCCTAGATACCGGGGAGCTGTTTTTT.

The chain carries TRBV6-1 and TRBJ1-5; TRBD1 matches 7 bases. CDR3 length: 14 amino acids. From germline, CDR1 is MNHNS and CDR2 SASEGT. Losses at the gene ends were 6 bases for V and 6 bases for J; bases not matched to a gene: 8. CDR3 nucleotides: TGTGCCAGCAGCCCGACAGGGTTGGGTCAGCCCCAGCATTTT. Encoded protein: CASSPTGLGQPQHF.

CDR3 loop: CASRPGTVVDEQYF. In DNA, the CDR3 is TGTGCCAGCAGACCCGGGACAGTAGTGGACGAGCAGTACTTC. J is TRBJ2-7 and V is TRBV7-9; 7 bases are a match to TRBD1. The CDR3 has 14 residues. Germline CDR1 SEHNR, CDR2 FQNEAQ (reference sequence). The V segment lost 6 bases and the J segment 5 bases; nucleotides outside the gene matches: 10.

CDR3 DNA sequence: TGTGCCAGTAGTGTAAGACAGGGGGTATACTATGGCTACACCTTC. It yields the protein CASSVRQGVYYGYTF. The rearrangement joins TRBV19 to TRBJ1-2; 9 bases map to TRBD1. With 5 bases clipped from V and 3 bases from J, the junction kept 7 bases outside the gene matches. The length of the CDR3 is 15 residues. CDR1 is LNHDA and CDR2 is SQIVND in the germline V gene (reference sequence).

The J gene is TRBJ2-7, the V gene TRBV5-6; 9 positions match TRBD1. CDR1 is SGHDT, CDR2 YYEEEE, per germline. This CDR3 has 15 residues. The trim removed 5 bases at V and 5 bases at J, leaving 11 bases unmatched. The CDR3 nucleotides are TGTGCCAGCAGGATTGGACCGGGACAGGGCGACGAGCAGTACTTC. Protein product: CASRIGPGQGDEQYF.

J is TRBJ2-5 and V is TRBV29-1, with a weak D call TRBD1 (5 bases). CDR3 length equals 12 residues. From germline, CDR1 is SQVTM and CDR2 ANQGSEA. V was trimmed by 7 bases and J by 4 bases, leaving 13 bases between them. CDR3: CSAPAGSETQYF. The CDR3 DNA follows: TGCAGCGCTCCGGCAGGGTCAGAGACCCAGTACTTC.

The J gene is TRBJ2-7, the V gene TRBV28, with 8 nucleotides matching TRBD1. V gave up 6 bases and J gave up 4 bases; unmatched junction bases: 8. CDR1 and CDR2 (germline): MDHEN, SYDVKM. This CDR3 has 14 residues. CDR3 sequence reads: CASSPTQGAYEQYF. CDR3 DNA: TGTGCCAGCAGCCCCACCCAGGGGGCGTACGAGCAGTACTTC.

V gene TRBV7-9 combines with J gene TRBJ1-3, with 12 bases aligning to TRBD1. The CDR3 is made up of 18 amino acids. V was pared by 0 bases and J by 1 base, with 4 bases of the junction left unmatched. Germline-derived CDR1 and CDR2 are SEHNR and FQNEAQ (reference sequence). The CDR3 here is CASSLAGTGGASGNTIYF. Written as DNA, the CDR3 is TGTGCCAGCAGCTTAGCCGGGACAGGGGGCGCATCTGGAAACACCATATATTTT.

V usage is TRBV23-1 and J usage is TRBJ1-1; D gene ambiguous. TRBV23-1 is sorted into the ORF group, with uncertain function. The germline V and J ends were trimmed by 0 bases and 3 bases, with 17 bases remaining between them. This CDR3 region has 17 residues. The CDR3 loop is CASSQSYCVWRDTEAFF. The CDR3 DNA reads as TGCGCCAGCAGTCAATCTTATTGTGTCTGGCGGGACACTGAAGCTTTCTTT.

The chain is built from TRBV5-1 and TRBJ1-4, with 7 nucleotides matching TRBD1. Germline V gene data show CDR1 as SGHRS and CDR2 as YFSETQ. The V gene end was trimmed by 3 bases and the J gene end by 4 bases; junction bases not matched to a gene: 3. The CDR3 consists of 14 residues. The CDR3 nucleotides are TGCGCCAGCAGCTGGACAGGCCTTAATGAAAAACTGTTTTTT. Translation: CASSWTGLNEKLFF.

J is TRBJ1-1 and V is TRBV10-3; 9 positions agree with TRBD1. V lost 6 bases, J lost 3 bases, and 5 bases stayed unmatched. Germline CDR1 ENHRY, CDR2 SYGVKD. CDR3 length equals 14 residues. The CDR3 spells CAISPGQGDTEAFF. Written as DNA, the CDR3 is TGTGCCATCAGCCCGGGACAGGGTGACACTGAAGCTTTCTTT.

This chain links TRBV9 with TRBJ1-2, with TRBD1 matching 9 bases. CDR3 size: 15 residues. With 3 bases clipped from V and 2 bases from J, the junction kept 5 bases outside the gene matches. The V gene's germline CDR1 is SGDLS and CDR2 YYNGEE. CDR3 loop: CASSAGQGTNYGYTF. CDR3 bases: TGTGCCAGCAGCGCTGGACAGGGGACCAACTATGGCTACACCTTC.

The chain joins TRBV19 to TRBJ2-7, with a weak D call TRBD1 (6 bases). Germline CDR1 and CDR2: LNHDA and SQIVND (reference sequence). V was shortened by 5 bases and J by 1 base, with 6 bases between the two germline ends. The CDR3 consists of 12 residues. The CDR3 sequence is CASSGQSYEQYF. DNA for the CDR3: TGTGCCAGTAGTGGACAGTCCTACGAGCAGTACTTC. Supplemented by reference TRBV19 and TRBJ2-7, the full variable domain reads DGGITQSPKYLFRKEGQNVTLSCEQNLNHDAMYWYRQDPGQGLRLIYYSQIVNDFQKGDIAEGYSVSREKKESFPLTVTSAQKNPTAFYLCASSGQSYEQYFGPGTRLTVT.

The rearrangement links TRBV11-3 to TRBJ2-2, with 11 bases fitting TRBD1. The CDR3 contains 15 residues. Germline V lookup: CDR1 SGHNT, CDR2 YENEEA. V trimming: 3 bases; J trimming: 5 bases; junction bases outside the gene matches: 2. The CDR3 coding sequence is TGTGCCAGCAGCTTGGACAGGGGGCATACCGGGGAGCTGTTTTTT. Its translation: CASSLDRGHTGELFF. The complete variable domain, with remaining parts taken from reference TRBV11-3 and TRBJ2-2, reads EAGVVQSPRYKIIEKKQPVAFWCNPISGHNTLYWYLQNLGQGPELLIRYENEEAVDDSQLPKDRFSAERLKGVDSTLKIQPAELGDSAVYLCASSLDRGHTGELFFGEGSRLTVL.

This chain links TRBV5-6 with TRBJ1-6, with 7 bases identical to TRBD1. The V gene's germline CDR1 is SGHDT and CDR2 YYEEEE. There are 15 residues in the CDR3. V lost 2 bases to trimming and J lost 5 bases; unmatched junction nucleotides: 4. The CDR3 loop reads CASSFGDRDNSPLHF. The CDR3 bases are TGTGCCAGCAGCTTTGGCGACAGGGATAATTCACCCCTCCACTTT.

J is TRBJ2-7 and V is TRBV7-8; 12 bases are shared with TRBD2. V dropped 1 base and J dropped 0; count of bases not matched to a gene: 4. Per the germline V gene, CDR1 is SGHVS and CDR2 is FQNEAQ. The CDR3 is 17 residues long. The CDR3 DNA sequence: TGTGCCAGCAGCTTAGGAACTAGCGGGGGGAGCTCCTACGAGCAGTACTTC. Protein sequence: CASSLGTSGGSSYEQYF.

This sequence joins TRBV19 and TRBJ2-6; 7 nucleotides match TRBD2. Unmatched junction bases numbered 8, after V lost 3 bases and J lost 0 bases. Germline CDR1 and CDR2: LNHDA and SQIVND (reference sequence). This CDR3 has 18 amino acids. The CDR3 protein is CASSIREAPLSGANVLTF. CDR3 in DNA: TGTGCCAGTAGTATCCGGGAGGCCCCCCTCTCTGGGGCCAACGTCCTGACTTTC.

In this sample, this clone turned up a few times. As DNA, the CDR3 is TGCAGCGTGACGACAGGGGCTGGAAACACCATATATTTT. Amino acid sequence: CSVTTGAGNTIYF. This rearrangement joins TRBV29-1 to TRBJ1-3, with TRBD1 identical over 8 bases. The CDR3 runs 13 residues. Trimming removed 6 bases from V and 2 bases from J; junction bases left unmatched: 3. Germline assignment: CDR1 SQVTM and CDR2 ANQGSEA.

V is TRBV7-2 and J is TRBJ2-3, with D possibly being TRBD2 (5 bases). V shed 7 bases and J shed 2 bases, with 19 bases lying between them. Germline V lookup: CDR1 SGHTA, CDR2 FQGNSA. This CDR3 has 16 amino acids. The CDR3 sequence is CASTPRRGIHTDTQYF. The CDR3 nucleotides are TGTGCCAGCACCCCACGGAGAGGGATCCACACAGATACGCAGTATTTT.

The chain is built from TRBV13 and TRBJ2-7; 8 bases agree with TRBD2. The ends lost 4 bases at V and 1 base at J; junction bases unmatched: 6. The length of the CDR3 is 15 residues. The germline V gene has CDR1 PRHDT and CDR2 FYEKMQ (reference sequence). CDR3 residues: CASSSPGLGSYEQYF. The CDR3 bases are TGTGCCAGCAGCTCCCCGGGACTAGGTTCCTACGAGCAGTACTTC.

V gene TRBV6-1 combines with J gene TRBJ2-1, with 7 positions matching TRBD1. Per germline, CDR1 MNHNS and CDR2 SASEGT. V dropped 6 bases and J dropped 2; count of bases not matched to a gene: 4. The CDR3 length is 14 residues. CDR3 coding DNA: TGTGCCAGCAGCCGAGGGGGCCCCTACAATGAGCAGTTCTTC. This encodes CASSRGGPYNEQFF.

The chain is built from TRBV5-6 and TRBJ2-7, with 9 bases fitting TRBD1. The germline gives CDR1 SGHDT, CDR2 YYEEEE. V trimming: 3 bases; J trimming: 3 bases; junction bases outside the gene matches: 4. The CDR3 runs 14 residues. For the CDR3, the DNA is TGTGCCAGCAGCTACGGGACAGGGAACTACGAGCAGTACTTC. It translates to CASSYGTGNYEQYF.

The gene calls are TRBV7-9 and TRBJ2-3; D is unresolved. The V and J ends lost 2 bases and 4 bases respectively, with 4 bases between them. The CDR3 has 12 residues. The germline CDR1 and CDR2 sequences are SEHNR and FQNEAQ (reference sequence). This chain's CDR3 is CASSLLADTQYF. The CDR3 DNA follows: TGTGCCAGCAGCTTATTAGCAGATACGCAGTATTTT.

V is TRBV19 and J is TRBJ2-5; 10 bases match TRBD1. CDR1 is LNHDA and CDR2 is SQIVND in the germline V gene (reference sequence). V shed 6 bases, J shed 5 bases, and the junction held 12 bases outside the gene matches. The CDR3 totals 16 residues. The CDR3 nucleotides read TGTGCCAGTAGCTCGCCGGGGACAGGGGCAGGGGAGACCCAGTACTTC. Protein sequence: CASSSPGTGAGETQYF.

The chain carries TRBV11-2 and TRBJ2-5; no definite D call. CDR3 length equals 14 residues. Trimming removed 1 base at V and 0 bases at J, with 6 bases between. The germline gives CDR1 SGHAT, CDR2 FQNNGV. CDR3 residues: CASSLGHYQETQYF. CDR3 in DNA: TGTGCCAGCAGCTTAGGACACTACCAAGAGACCCAGTACTTC.